This T cell receptor (beta chain) was sequenced during a study of T-cell memory formation after mild COVID-19 (dated by TCRdb to the early 2020s). In the study overall: TCR sequence clusters from the two donors were largely donor specific. In a couple of donors, T-cell clones that expanded and contracted after mild COVID-19 were followed by sequencing TCRalpha and TCRbeta repertoires longitudinally. The cohort comprised two young, previously healthy adult volunteers, one female and one male. Broad study findings and their caveats: From day 15 to 85, contracting clones showed balanced CD4/CD8 phenotypes, whereas a second wave of clones that expanded from day 15 to 37 leaned towards CD4+. The second-wave clones that peaked on day 37 were not confirmed to be SARS-CoV-2 specific. Only a couple of mild cases were covered in the study, and larger cohorts including severe cases with pre-infection samples were considered necessary. Contracting CD4+ clones appeared mostly in the CM and EM memory subsets, whereas CD8+ clones were enriched in EMRA. Some responding clones were detected in pre-infection memory, which suggested that pre-existing cross-reactive memory T cells had joined the SARS-CoV-2 response.

The sequencing machine was an Illumina NovaSeq 6000. Using 5'RACE with constant-segment primers, TCRalpha and TCRbeta cDNA libraries were constructed, with sample barcodes and unique molecular identifiers added in the process. Trizol reagent was used to extract RNA from every sample. Amplification of the libraries took two PCR steps, and the second step added a second sample barcode plus Illumina TruSeq adapters. The libraries were sequenced on an Illumina NovaSeq using 2 x 150 bp paired-end reads. Regarding the original processing steps: With migec v1.2.7, reads were demultiplexed and then collapsed into UMI-guided consensus sequences. With mixcr v2.1.11, UMI consensuses were aligned to TRA and TRB V and J templates and assembled into clonotypes. A clonotype was counted as expanded or contracted only if both edgeR and NoisET called the change significant, with noise models trained on biological replicates. For edgeR calls, a false discovery rate-adjusted p below 0.01 and a log2 fold-change threshold of 1 were applied. PCA with hierarchical clustering of max-normalized trajectories of the 1000 most abundant clonotypes was used as exploratory dynamics analysis. Separately sequenced CD4+ and CD8+ repertoires were used to assign the CD4 or CD8 phenotype of responding clones. TCRdb passed the public sequencing reads through fastp at Q25 and MiXCR, retaining productive beta sequences. CDR3 protein sequences are deduplicated, and each keeps its most common genes and DNA. TCRdb, not the original authors, processed these V and J calls. This sample holds fewer than 650,000 distinct CDR3 sequences; roughly 21% were observed only once. The ten largest clonotypes hold under 8.5% of the sample.

This clonotype was observed a few times. Its specific antigen is unknown. Base qualities are not at hand, and no much larger clone is one base apart. V gives up 2 bases and J gives up 0 bases, and the segment between their germline ends measures 14 bases. The germline V gene (reference sequence) specifies LNHNV as CDR1 and YYDKDF as CDR2. The CDR3 runs 17 amino acids, cysteine and phenylalanine included. The kept DNA is CDR3 alone, 51 bases in frame from the first base. PBMCs were isolated by Ficoll-Paque density gradient centrifugation. The chain is made from TRBV15 and TRBJ2-1; the D gene is possibly TRBD2, with 6 bases matching. This clonotype was sampled from an adult woman who had mild COVID-19 (a few samples of this study predate the infection). The sample titles of this study are shuffled in the database, so cell type and time point are left out; the donor was told from shared clones. Input material: PBMCs or a T cell subset sorted from them (not recorded which). The CDR3 loop reads CATSRPQAGSSYNEQFF. The base sequence is TGTGCCACCAGCAGACCCCAGGCGGGAAGCTCCTACAATGAGCAGTTCTTC.